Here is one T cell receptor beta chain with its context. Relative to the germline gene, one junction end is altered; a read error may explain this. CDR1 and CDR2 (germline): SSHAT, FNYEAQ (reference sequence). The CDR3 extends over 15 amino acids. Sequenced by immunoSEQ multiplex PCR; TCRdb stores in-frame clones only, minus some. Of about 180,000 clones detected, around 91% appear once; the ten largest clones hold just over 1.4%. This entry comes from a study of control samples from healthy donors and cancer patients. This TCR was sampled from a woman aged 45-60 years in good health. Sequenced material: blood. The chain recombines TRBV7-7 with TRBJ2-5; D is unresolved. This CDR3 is CASSLGSADQETQYF. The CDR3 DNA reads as TGTGCTAGCAGCTTAGGCTCCGCCGATCAAGAGACCCAGTACTTC.